What follows are 4 T cell receptor beta chains derived from one specimen sequenced in a study of blood T cell repertoires in COVID-19 (dated by TCRdb to the early 2020s). The library relied on the immunoSEQ multiplex PCR assay. TCRdb retrieved this table from immuneACCESS and kept in-frame rearrangements only. Not all clones are present; in checked studies, unresolved V genes account for under half, and no reason is known for the remainder. The sample includes about 42,000 clones, with roughly 84% observed a single time. The ten most abundant clones make up 2% to 2.5% of the sample. Sample: peripheral blood. The receptors come from a human donor in a cohort sampled during active COVID-19.

The chain joins TRBV5-5 to TRBJ2-7; D might be TRBD2 (6 bases). CDR1 SGHKS and CDR2 YYEKEE come from the germline V gene (reference sequence). The CDR3 is 15 amino acids. Between the trimmed V and J ends, which lost 0 bases and 3 bases, there was a span of 13 bases. CDR3 bases: TGTGCCAGCAGCTTGGACCAGGCGGGACTCTACGAGCAGTACTTC. This encodes CASSLDQAGLYEQYF.

V gene TRBV6-1 combines with J gene TRBJ2-5, with 10 positions matching TRBD2. This CDR3 is built from 18 residues. The J segment lost 1 base and the V segment lost 1 base, leaving 9 bases of the junction unmatched. Germline CDR1 MNHNS, CDR2 SASEGT. The chain's CDR3 is CASSEVDSGGPSQETQYF. As DNA, the CDR3 is TGTGCCAGCAGTGAAGTAGATAGCGGGGGGCCCTCCCAAGAGACCCAGTACTTC.

This rearrangement joins TRBV5-1 to TRBJ2-3; TRBD1 is a possible D gene (6 bases). Germline CDR1 and CDR2: SGHRS and YFSETQ. The CDR3 sequence is 15 residues long. Trimming stripped 4 bases from V and 2 bases from J, with 14 bases between. The DNA for the CDR3 is TGCGCCAGCAGCCAGGGACATCTGTTCACAGATACGCAGTATTTT. Protein product: CASSQGHLFTDTQYF. Variable domain in full (rest from reference TRBV5-1 and TRBJ2-3): KAGVTQTPRYLIKTRGQQVTLSCSPISGHRSVSWYQQTPGQGLQFLFEYFSETQRNKGNFPGRFSGRQFSNSRSEMNVSTLELGDSALYLCASSQGHLFTDTQYFGPGTRLTVL.

About this clone: Germline is not matched at one junction end, which may reflect a read error. The chain is built from TRBV7-6 and TRBJ1-2; TRBD1 matches at 7 bases. This CDR3 comprises 18 residues. Looked up from germline, CDR1 is SGHVS and CDR2 is FNYEAQ. CDR3 amino acids: CASSLGGAKSGSNYGYTF. The CDR3 nucleotides read TGTGCCAGCAGTTTAGGGGGCGCAAAGTCTGGGTCTAACTATGGCTACACCTTC.